This TCR beta chain was found in a study of shared clonotypes between healthy human individuals. The sample holds one count of this clone. Source study methods: Owing to the provision of junction-only sequences devoid of quality scores by immunoSEQ, filtering differed. Method: immunoSEQ multiplex PCR; TCRdb's copy keeps in-frame clones and lacks some. Clone size and V and J calls were adopted from that table, with D and trimming inferred from the DNA. The sample contains roughly 650,000 clones, 90% to 97% of which appear only once. CD8 cells classed as naive were CD45RO-negative and positively selected for CCR7, excluding terminally differentiated effector memory CD45RA+ cells. The receptor was isolated from a woman aged 30 to 39 in good health. Sequences were obtained from naive CD8+ T cells sorted from blood.

The CDR3 region has the DNA TGTGCCAGTAGTTTTCAGGATCGCGAGCAGTACTTC. This encodes CASSFQDREQYF. The V gene is TRBV19, the J gene TRBJ2-5; D is ambiguous. Matching the DNA end better, TRBJ2-7 makes the J call doubtful. In germline, CDR1 is LNHDA, CDR2 SQIVND (reference sequence). This CDR3 contains 12 residues.